This TCR beta chain stems from a study of shared clonotypes between healthy human individuals. The study, taken as a whole, reports: A reduction in generation probabilities was seen for non-shared clonotypes relative to those shared by all four donors.

Per the original methods: Junction-only immunoSEQ sequences carried no quality scores, so filtering differed. Data came from immunoSEQ multiplex PCR; TCRdb stores just in-frame clones and leaves some out. The V and J calls and clone size come from that table; D and trimming were worked out from the DNA. The repertoire holds 2 million to 2.5 million clones, with under 95% as singletons. This clone was seen only once. The antigen remains unidentified. CD45RA+ naive and CD45RA-negative memory subsets were separated from CD4+ cells. This receptor was taken from a man younger than 35 in good health. Some clones in this sample may be carry-over from other donors' samples. The sequencing sample was made of naive CD4+ T cells from PBMCs. Subset given: CD45RA+ positively selected.

The CDR3 DNA is TGTGCCAGCAGCTTAACAGGACAGGGCCCCACCGGGGAGCTGTTTTTT. Its protein product is CASSLTGQGPTGELFF. The gene calls are TRBV7-3 and TRBJ2-2; the match to TRBD1 covers 8 bases. V shed 0 bases, J shed 4 bases, and the junction held 4 bases outside the gene matches. Germline-derived CDR1 and CDR2 are SGHTA and FQGTGA. This CDR3 has 16 residues.